The text below deals with one T cell receptor (beta chain). The antigen remains unidentified. TCRdb's table, derived via immunoSEQ multiplex PCR, lists solely in-frame clones and lacks some. The sample includes 10,000 to 15,000 clones, around 83% of them seen just once. This record comes from a study of T cells in localized non-small cell lung cancer. Overall study results and limits: Investigators sequenced only a single tumor region, leaving heterogeneity possible.

This CDR3 is built from 14 residues. Trimming stripped 4 bases from V and 2 bases from J, with 10 bases between. CDR1 and CDR2 from the germline V gene are MNHEY and SVGAGI. This sample comprised peripheral blood, obtained before any cancer treatment. The sequence derives from a male donor at least 60 years old with stage III lung adenocarcinoma. The V and J genes are TRBV6-5 and TRBJ2-3, with D tentatively TRBD2 (6 bases). The CDR3 DNA sequence: TGTGCCAGCAGTTCCGGGAGCGTCACAGATACGCAGTATTTT. The encoded protein is CASSSGSVTDTQYF.